Listed below are T cell receptor beta chains from one sample, sequenced in a study of shared clonotypes between healthy human individuals. The method was immunoSEQ multiplex PCR; TCRdb's version includes in-frame clones alone and lacks a portion of them. Of around 2,000,000 clones listed, about 92% are singletons. Sequencing was done on a sample of naive CD8+ T cells from PBMCs. The receptors come from a man between 18 and 35 years old in good health. Some clones in this sample may be carry-over from other donors' samples. The CDR3 runs from the conserved cysteine through the conserved F or W. D genes are given only for firm matches. Some rows have no size entry. The others give once, few or many, or a class for an expanded clone.

v_gene	j_gene	d_gene	abundance	CDR3aa	CDR3nt
TRBV28	TRBJ2-3	TRBD2	-	CASSLSGGSRSTDTQYF	TGTGCCAGCAGTTTATCCGGGGGGTCCAGGAGCACAGATACGCAGTATTTT
TRBV9	TRBJ2-2	TRBD2	-	CASSVALPSGSTAGELFF	TGTGCCAGCAGCGTAGCCCTCCCGAGCGGGAGCACAGCCGGGGAGCTGTTTTTT
TRBV5-6	TRBJ1-2	-	-	CASSFRTASKYNYGYTF	TGTGCCAGCAGCTTTCGGACAGCGAGTAAATATAACTATGGCTACACCTTC
TRBV7-9	TRBJ1-2	TRBD1	once	CASSLATGTVNYGYTF	TGTGCCAGCAGCTTAGCGACGGGGACAGTCAACTATGGCTACACCTTC
TRBV7-8	TRBJ2-7	TRBD2	few	CASSPGLAGDYEQYF	TGTGCCAGCAGCCCCGGACTAGCGGGAGACTACGAGCAGTACTTC
TRBV28	TRBJ2-2	-	-	CASQMHREISGELFF	TGTGCCAGCCAGATGCACAGGGAGATAAGCGGGGAGCTGTTTTTT
TRBV7-9	TRBJ2-5	-	-	CASSFFSGMETQYF	TGTGCCAGCAGCTTCTTTTCTGGAATGGAGACCCAGTACTTC
TRBV2	TRBJ1-1	-	once	CASTYDSSEAFF	TGTGCCAGCACATACGACAGTAGCGAAGCTTTCTTT
TRBV11-2	TRBJ2-1	TRBD2	-	CASSPVGGRADEQFF	TGTGCCAGCAGCCCCGTCGGCGGGAGGGCGGATGAGCAGTTCTTC
TRBV30	TRBJ1-1	-	few	CAWGRMNTEAFF	TGTGCCTGGGGACGGATGAACACTGAAGCTTTCTTT
TRBV19	TRBJ2-1	-	-	CASTSRDPLAGQFF	TGTGCCAGTACCTCTAGGGACCCCCTGGCGGGGCAGTTCTTC
TRBV4-1	TRBJ1-1	-	-	CASRSGGGTEAFF	TGCGCCAGCAGGTCCGGGGGGGGCACTGAAGCTTTCTTT
TRBV7-9	TRBJ2-7	TRBD1	few	CASSQADRVIDEQYF	TGTGCCAGCAGCCAAGCCGACAGGGTGATCGACGAGCAGTACTTC
TRBV4-2	TRBJ2-5	-	-	CASSQDLGGQQETQYF	TGTGCCAGCAGCCAAGATCTTGGGGGACAACAAGAGACCCAGTACTTC
TRBV2	TRBJ2-1	TRBD2	-	CASSGPGLAVNEQFF	TGTGCCAGCAGTGGCCCGGGACTAGCTGTTAATGAGCAGTTCTTC
TRBV27	TRBJ2-5	TRBD1	-	CVSSYRGAETQYF	TGTGTCAGCAGTTACAGGGGCGCGGAGACCCAGTACTTC
TRBV29-1	TRBJ2-7	TRBD2	-	CSVETSGSYEQYF	TGCAGCGTTGAGACTAGCGGGAGTTACGAGCAGTACTTC
TRBV27	TRBJ2-3	-	once	CASGGHLAPDTQYF	TGTGCCAGCGGTGGCCACCTCGCCCCAGATACGCAGTATTTT
TRBV28	TRBJ2-1	TRBD2	-	CASSFPGESGIPHEQFF	TGTGCCAGCAGTTTCCCAGGCGAGAGCGGGATTCCCCATGAGCAGTTCTTC
TRBV4-1	TRBJ2-7	TRBD1	-	CASSLQGEGSIYEQYF	TGCGCCAGCAGCCTTCAGGGGGAAGGTTCAATCTACGAGCAGTACTTC
TRBV6-6	TRBJ2-7	-	-	CASSSLSYEQYF	TGTGCCAGCAGTTCGTTATCCTACGAGCAGTACTTC
TRBV28	TRBJ2-1	-	-	CASSFTVGRRYNEQFF	TGTGCCAGCAGTTTTACGGTGGGTAGGAGGTACAATGAGCAGTTCTTC
TRBV28	TRBJ1-5	-	-	CASSWTASNQPQHF	TGTGCCAGCAGTTGGACGGCTAGCAATCAGCCCCAGCATTTT
TRBV4-2	TRBJ2-1	TRBD2	-	CASSKPGLAGVTEQFF	TGTGCCAGCAGCAAACCGGGACTAGCGGGAGTGACTGAGCAGTTCTTC
TRBV7-9	TRBJ1-4	TRBD1	-	CASSLVGQSNEKLFF	TGTGCCAGCAGCTTAGTGGGACAGTCGAATGAAAAACTGTTTTTT
TRBV28	TRBJ1-1	TRBD1	-	CASSFGWTGRNTEAFF	TGTGCCAGCAGTTTTGGTTGGACAGGGAGGAACACTGAAGCTTTCTTT
TRBV4-3	TRBJ2-7	-	-	CASSQGQTSSYEQYF	TGCGCCAGCAGCCAAGGACAGACTAGCTCCTACGAGCAGTACTTC
TRBV14	TRBJ2-2	-	-	CASSLIKQAGELFF	TGTGCCAGCAGCCTCATCAAACAGGCCGGGGAGCTGTTTTTT
TRBV19	TRBJ2-1	TRBD2	-	CASSPDGVAGVLYNEQFF	TGTGCCAGTAGTCCCGATGGGGTAGCGGGAGTTCTCTACAATGAGCAGTTCTTC
TRBV7-2	TRBJ2-3	TRBD2	-	CASSPTSGLTDTQYF	TGTGCCAGCAGCCCTACTAGCGGCCTCACAGATACGCAGTATTTT
TRBV5-4	TRBJ1-1	-	-	CASSLTARLNTEAFF	TGTGCCAGCAGCTTGACGGCACGACTGAACACTGAAGCTTTCTTT
TRBV27	TRBJ1-1	TRBD1	-	CASSLGTGGRATEAFF	TGTGCCAGCAGTCTCGGGACAGGGGGCAGGGCCACTGAAGCTTTCTTT
TRBV29-1	TRBJ2-4	-	-	CSVDSLAKNIQYF	TGCAGCGTTGATTCTTTAGCCAAAAACATTCAGTACTTC
TRBV2	TRBJ2-2	TRBD2	-	CASRTSAGELFF	TGTGCCAGCCGGACTAGCGCCGGGGAGCTGTTTTTT
TRBV7-8	TRBJ2-6	-	-	CASSSRDRLGGANVLTF	TGTGCCAGCAGCTCCCGGGACCGGTTGGGGGGGGCCAACGTCCTGACTTTC
TRBV30	TRBJ2-7	-	-	CAWRDSTAYEQYF	TGTGCCTGGAGGGATTCTACAGCCTACGAGCAGTACTTC
TRBV10-2	TRBJ1-1	-	few	CASSGDGAFF	TGCGCCAGCTCTGGAGACGGAGCTTTCTTT
TRBV7-9	TRBJ2-1	-	-	CASSREDRLFSYNEQFF	TGTGCCAGCAGTCGCGAGGACAGACTATTCTCCTACAATGAGCAGTTCTTC
TRBV10-3	TRBJ2-3	-	-	CAIRAVLSGHTDTQYF	TGTGCCATCAGAGCGGTCCTTAGCGGCCACACAGATACGCAGTATTTT
TRBV5-5	TRBJ1-1	TRBD1	-	CASTPTGEHTEAFF	TGTGCCAGCACCCCTACAGGGGAACATACTGAAGCTTTCTTT
TRBV19	TRBJ2-4	TRBD1	-	CASKPRRTGWTKNIQYF	TGTGCCAGTAAACCACGACGGACAGGGTGGACCAAAAACATTCAGTACTTC
TRBV9	TRBJ2-7	TRBD1	-	CASSGQGWMEQYF	TGTGCCAGCTCGGGACAGGGGTGGATGGAGCAGTACTTC
TRBV11-2	TRBJ2-3	TRBD1	-	CASSLGTGNTDTQYF	TGTGCCAGCAGCCTCGGGACAGGGAACACAGATACGCAGTATTTT
TRBV9	TRBJ2-5	-	-	CASSPQGRGETQYF	TGTGCCAGCAGCCCCCAAGGGCGCGGAGAGACCCAGTACTTC
TRBV27	TRBJ2-7	TRBD1	-	CASQPIAYRGRYEQYF	TGTGCCAGCCAGCCCATAGCCTACAGGGGAAGGTACGAGCAGTACTTC
TRBV7-6	TRBJ1-2	-	-	CASSQRETGISDGYTF	TGTGCCAGCAGCCAGAGAGAAACAGGGATTAGTGATGGCTACACCTTC
TRBV9	TRBJ2-2	TRBD1	-	CASSATGGVGTGELFF	TGTGCCAGCAGCGCAACAGGGGGCGTCGGCACCGGGGAGCTGTTTTTT
TRBV25-1	TRBJ2-5	-	-	CASSRQGTAETQYF	TGTGCCAGCAGTCGGCAGGGGACGGCGGAGACCCAGTACTTC
TRBV9	TRBJ2-1	TRBD2	-	CASSVEAGGPDEQFF	TGTGCCAGCAGCGTAGAAGCGGGAGGGCCCGATGAGCAGTTCTTC
TRBV7-9	TRBJ2-7	-	-	CASSLGGSEQYF	TGTGCCAGCAGCTTAGGGGGTAGCGAGCAGTACTTC
TRBV9	TRBJ2-4	-	-	CASSGNDEGWTKNIQYF	TGTGCCAGCAGCGGTAATGATGAGGGTTGGACCAAAAACATTCAGTACTTC
TRBV9	TRBJ2-1	TRBD2	-	CASSAGTNHYNEQFF	TGTGCCAGCAGCGCCGGGACTAACCACTACAATGAGCAGTTCTTC